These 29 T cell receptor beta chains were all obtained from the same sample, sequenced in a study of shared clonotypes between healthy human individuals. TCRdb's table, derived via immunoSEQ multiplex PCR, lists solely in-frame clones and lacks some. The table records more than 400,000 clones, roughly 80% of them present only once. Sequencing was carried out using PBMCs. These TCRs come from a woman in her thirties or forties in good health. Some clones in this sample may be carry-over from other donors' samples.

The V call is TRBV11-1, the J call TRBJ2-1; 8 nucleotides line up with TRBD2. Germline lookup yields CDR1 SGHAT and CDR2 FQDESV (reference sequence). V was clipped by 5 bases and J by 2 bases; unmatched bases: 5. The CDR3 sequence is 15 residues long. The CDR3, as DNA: TGTGCCAGCAGCCCCCCTAGCGGGCCCTACAATGAGCAGTTCTTC. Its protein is CASSPPSGPYNEQFF.

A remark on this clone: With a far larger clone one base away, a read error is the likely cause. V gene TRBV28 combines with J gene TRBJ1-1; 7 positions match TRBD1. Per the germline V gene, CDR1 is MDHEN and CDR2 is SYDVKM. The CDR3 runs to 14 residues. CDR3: CVSSSGRWDSEAFF. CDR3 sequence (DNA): TGTGTCAGCAGTTCAGGCCGCTGGGACAGTGAAGCTTTCTTT.

Written as DNA, the CDR3 is TGTGCCTGGAGTATCAATAGCAATCAGCCCCAGCATTTT. As protein: CAWSINSNQPQHF. This chain connects TRBV30 to TRBJ1-5; D not resolved. V lost 2 bases and J lost 0, with 5 bases in between. CDR3 length: 13 amino acids. Germline CDR1 and CDR2: GTSNPN and SVGIG (reference sequence). The full variable domain, rest sourced from reference TRBV30 and TRBJ1-5, is SQTIHQWPATLVQPVGSPLSLECTVEGTSNPNLYWYRQAAGRGLQLLFYSVGIGQISSEVPQNLSASRPQDRQFILSSKKLLLSDSGFYLCAWSINSNQPQHFGDGTRLSIL.

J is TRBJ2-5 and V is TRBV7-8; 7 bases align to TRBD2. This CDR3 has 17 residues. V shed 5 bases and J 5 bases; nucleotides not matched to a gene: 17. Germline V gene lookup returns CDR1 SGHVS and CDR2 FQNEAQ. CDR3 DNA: TGTGCCAGCAGCATTCGCCGGGACTACACTCGACGGGAGACCCAGTACTTC. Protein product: CASSIRRDYTRRETQYF.

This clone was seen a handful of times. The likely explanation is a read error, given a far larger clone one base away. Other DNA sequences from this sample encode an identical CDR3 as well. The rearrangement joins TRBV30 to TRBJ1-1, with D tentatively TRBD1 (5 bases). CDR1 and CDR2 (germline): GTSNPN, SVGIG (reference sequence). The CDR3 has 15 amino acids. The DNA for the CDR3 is TGTGCCTGGAGCTTACCTTTGGGACTTAACACTGAAGCTTTCTTC. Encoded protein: CAWSLPLGLNTEAFF.

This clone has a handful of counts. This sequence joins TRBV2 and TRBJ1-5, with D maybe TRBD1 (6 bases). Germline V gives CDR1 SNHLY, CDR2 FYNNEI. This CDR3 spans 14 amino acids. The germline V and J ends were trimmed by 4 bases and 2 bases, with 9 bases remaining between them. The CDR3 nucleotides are TGTGCCAGCAGTGCGACAGGAGGCAATCAGCCCCAGCATTTT. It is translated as CASSATGGNQPQHF.

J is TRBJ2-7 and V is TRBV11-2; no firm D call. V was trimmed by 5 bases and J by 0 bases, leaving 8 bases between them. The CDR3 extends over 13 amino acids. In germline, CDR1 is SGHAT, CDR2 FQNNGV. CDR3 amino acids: CASSPGLSYEQYF. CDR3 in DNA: TGTGCCAGCAGCCCGGGCCTCTCCTACGAGCAGTACTTC.

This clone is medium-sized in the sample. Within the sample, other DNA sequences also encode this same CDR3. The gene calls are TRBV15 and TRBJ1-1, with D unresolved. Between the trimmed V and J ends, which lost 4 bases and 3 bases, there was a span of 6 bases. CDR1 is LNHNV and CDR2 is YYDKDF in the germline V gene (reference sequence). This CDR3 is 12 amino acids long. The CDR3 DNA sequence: TGTGCCACCAGCAAGGGATACACTGAAGCTTTCTTT. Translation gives CATSKGYTEAFF.

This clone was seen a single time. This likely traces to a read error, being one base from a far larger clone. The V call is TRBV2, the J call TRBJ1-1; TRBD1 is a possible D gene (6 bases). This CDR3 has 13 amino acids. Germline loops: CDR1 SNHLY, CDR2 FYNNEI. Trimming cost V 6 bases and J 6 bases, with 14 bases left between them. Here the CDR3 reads CASRADSGSEAFF. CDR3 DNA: TGTGCCAGCAGGGCGGACAGTGGCTCTGAAGCTTTCTTT.

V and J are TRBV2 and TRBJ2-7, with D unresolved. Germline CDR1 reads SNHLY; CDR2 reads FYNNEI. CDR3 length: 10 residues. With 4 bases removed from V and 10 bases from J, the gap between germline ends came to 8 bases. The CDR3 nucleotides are TGTGCCAGCAGTGCGGCCCGCCAGTACTTC. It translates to CASSAARQYF.

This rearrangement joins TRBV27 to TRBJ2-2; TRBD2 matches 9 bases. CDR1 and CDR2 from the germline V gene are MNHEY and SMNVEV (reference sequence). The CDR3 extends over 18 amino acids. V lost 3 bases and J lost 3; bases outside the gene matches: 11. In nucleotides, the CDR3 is TGTGCCAGCAGTTTCCATCCCATAGCGGGAGAACACACCGGGGAGCTGTTTTTT. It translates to CASSFHPIAGEHTGELFF.

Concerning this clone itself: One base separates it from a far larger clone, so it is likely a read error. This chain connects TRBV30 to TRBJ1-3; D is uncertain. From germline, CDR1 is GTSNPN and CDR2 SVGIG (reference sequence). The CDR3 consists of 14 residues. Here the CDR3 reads CAWSERGSGNTTYF. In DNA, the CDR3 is TGTGCCTGGAGTGAGAGAGGCTCTGGAAACACCACATATTTT.

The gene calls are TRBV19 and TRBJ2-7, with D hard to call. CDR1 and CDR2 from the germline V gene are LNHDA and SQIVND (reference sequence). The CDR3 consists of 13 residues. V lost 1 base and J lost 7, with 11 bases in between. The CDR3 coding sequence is TGTGCCAGTAGTATAGTCGTTGCGCCAGAGCAGTACTTC. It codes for CASSIVVAPEQYF.

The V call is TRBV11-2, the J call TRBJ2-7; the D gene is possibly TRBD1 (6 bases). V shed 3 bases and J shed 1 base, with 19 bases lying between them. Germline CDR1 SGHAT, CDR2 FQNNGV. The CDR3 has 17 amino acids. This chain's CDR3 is CASSLGPTGWSSYEQYF. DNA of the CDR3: TGTGCCAGCAGCTTGGGCCCGACAGGTTGGTCATCCTACGAGCAGTACTTC.

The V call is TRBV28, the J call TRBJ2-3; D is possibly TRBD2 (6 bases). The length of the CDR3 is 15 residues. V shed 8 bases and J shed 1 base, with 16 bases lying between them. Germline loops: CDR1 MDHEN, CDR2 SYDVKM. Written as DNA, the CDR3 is TGTGCCAGCGGCTCGTATTGGAGGGGCACAGATACGCAGTATTTT. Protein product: CASGSYWRGTDTQYF. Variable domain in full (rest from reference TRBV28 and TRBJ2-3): DVKVTQSSRYLVKRTGEKVFLECVQDMDHENMFWYRQDPGLGLRLIYFSYDVKMKEKGDIPEGYSVSREKKERFSLILESASTNQTSMYLCASGSYWRGTDTQYFGPGTRLTVL.

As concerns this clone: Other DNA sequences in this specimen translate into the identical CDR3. The CDR3: CASSVGGTGNNEQFF. Written as DNA, the CDR3 is TGTGCCAGCAGCGTAGGGGGGACAGGCAACAATGAGCAGTTCTTC. The rearrangement links TRBV9 to TRBJ2-1, with 8 bases lining up with TRBD1. The CDR3 sequence is 15 residues long. Germline-derived CDR1 and CDR2 are SGDLS and YYNGEE. V trimming: 0 bases; J trimming: 5 bases; junction bases outside the gene matches: 4.

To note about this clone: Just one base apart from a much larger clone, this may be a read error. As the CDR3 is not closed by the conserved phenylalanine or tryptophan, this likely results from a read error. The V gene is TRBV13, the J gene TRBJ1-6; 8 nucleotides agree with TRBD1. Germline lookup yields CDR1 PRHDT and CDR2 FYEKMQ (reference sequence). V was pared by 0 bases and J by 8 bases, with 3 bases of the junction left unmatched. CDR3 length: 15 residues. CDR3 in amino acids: CASSLGDREYSPLHL. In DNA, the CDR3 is TGTGCCAGCAGCTTAGGGGACAGGGAGTATTCACCCCTCCACCTT.

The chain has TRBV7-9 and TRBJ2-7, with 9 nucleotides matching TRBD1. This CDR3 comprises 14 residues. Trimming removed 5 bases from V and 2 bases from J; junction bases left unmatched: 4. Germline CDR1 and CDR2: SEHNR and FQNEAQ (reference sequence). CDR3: CASSRDRGAYEQYF. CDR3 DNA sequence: TGTGCCAGCAGCCGCGACAGGGGGGCCTACGAGCAGTACTTC.

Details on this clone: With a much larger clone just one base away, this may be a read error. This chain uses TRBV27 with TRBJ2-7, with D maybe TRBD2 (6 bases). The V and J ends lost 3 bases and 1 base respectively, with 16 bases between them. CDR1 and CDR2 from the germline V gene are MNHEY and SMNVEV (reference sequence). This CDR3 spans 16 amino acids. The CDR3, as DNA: TGTGCCAGCAGTTTCCCCGGGAGACCGGCATCCTACGAGCAGTACTTC. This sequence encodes CASSFPGRPASYEQYF.

The DNA for the CDR3 is TGTGCCAGCAGCCTCCCGAGGACAGGGGACGTGGTTAATCAGCCCCAGCATTTT. Translation gives CASSLPRTGDVVNQPQHF. The chain is built from TRBV11-2 and TRBJ1-5; 9 bases agree with TRBD1. Germline V CDR1 and CDR2: SGHAT, FQNNGV. J gave up 4 bases and V 5 bases, and 15 bases lay outside the gene matches. There are 18 residues in the CDR3.

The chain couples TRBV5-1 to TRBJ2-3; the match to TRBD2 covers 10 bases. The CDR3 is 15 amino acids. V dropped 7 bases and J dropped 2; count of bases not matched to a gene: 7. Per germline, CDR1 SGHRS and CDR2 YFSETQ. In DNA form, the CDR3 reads TGCGCCAGCGGGGGGCTAGCGGGAGACACAGATACGCAGTATTTT. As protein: CASGGLAGDTDTQYF.

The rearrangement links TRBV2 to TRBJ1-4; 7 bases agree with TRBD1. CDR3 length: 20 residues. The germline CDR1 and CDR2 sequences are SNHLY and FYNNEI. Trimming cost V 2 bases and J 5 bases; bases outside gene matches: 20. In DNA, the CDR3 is TGTGCCAGCAGTGAATTTGAGTCCCCGGAATTGACAGGGATAAATGAAAAACTGTTTTTT. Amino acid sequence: CASSEFESPELTGINEKLFF.

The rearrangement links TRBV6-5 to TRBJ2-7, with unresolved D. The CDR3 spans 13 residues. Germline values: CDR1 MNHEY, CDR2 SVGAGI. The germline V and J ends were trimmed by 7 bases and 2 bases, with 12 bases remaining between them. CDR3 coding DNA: TGTGCCAGCACCGAACGGCAGCCCTACGAGCAGTACTTC. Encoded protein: CASTERQPYEQYF.

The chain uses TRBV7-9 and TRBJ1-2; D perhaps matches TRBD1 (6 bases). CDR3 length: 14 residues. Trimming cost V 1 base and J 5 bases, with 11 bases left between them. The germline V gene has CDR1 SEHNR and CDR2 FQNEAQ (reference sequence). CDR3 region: CASSLGGQRYGYTF. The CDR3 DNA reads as TGTGCCAGCAGCTTAGGCGGACAGAGATATGGCTACACCTTC.

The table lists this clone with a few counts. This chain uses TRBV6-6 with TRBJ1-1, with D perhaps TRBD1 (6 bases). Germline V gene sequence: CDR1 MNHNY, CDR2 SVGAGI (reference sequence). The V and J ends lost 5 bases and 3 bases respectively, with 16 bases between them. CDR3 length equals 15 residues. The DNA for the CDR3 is TGTGCCAGCAGTGCGAACCTCCAGGGGTACACTGAAGCTTTCTTT. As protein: CASSANLQGYTEAFF.

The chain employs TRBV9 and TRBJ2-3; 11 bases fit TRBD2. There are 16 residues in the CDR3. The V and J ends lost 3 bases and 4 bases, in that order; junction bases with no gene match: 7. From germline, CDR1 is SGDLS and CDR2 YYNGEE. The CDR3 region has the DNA TGTGCCAGCAGCGGTAGCGGGAGGGAACATCCAGATACGCAGTATTTT. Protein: CASSGSGREHPDTQYF. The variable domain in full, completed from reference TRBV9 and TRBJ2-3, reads DSGVTQTPKHLITATGQRVTLRCSPRSGDLSVYWYQQSLDQGLQFLIQYYNGEERAKGNILERFSAQQFPDLHSELNLSSLELGDSALYFCASSGSGREHPDTQYFGPGTRLTVL.

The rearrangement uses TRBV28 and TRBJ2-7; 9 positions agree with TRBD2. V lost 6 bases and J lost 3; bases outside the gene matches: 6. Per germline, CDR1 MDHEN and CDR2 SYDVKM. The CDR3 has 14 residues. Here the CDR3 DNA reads TGTGCCAGCAGGGGGTTAGCGGGGGTCTACGAGCAGTACTTC. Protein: CASRGLAGVYEQYF.

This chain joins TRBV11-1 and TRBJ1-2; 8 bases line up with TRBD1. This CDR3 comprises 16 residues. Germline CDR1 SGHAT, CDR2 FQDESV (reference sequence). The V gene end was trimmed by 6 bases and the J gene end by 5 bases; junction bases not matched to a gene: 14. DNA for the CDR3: TGTGCCAGCAGACCAACCGGGACAGGAGATCTATATGGCTACACCTTC. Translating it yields CASRPTGTGDLYGYTF.

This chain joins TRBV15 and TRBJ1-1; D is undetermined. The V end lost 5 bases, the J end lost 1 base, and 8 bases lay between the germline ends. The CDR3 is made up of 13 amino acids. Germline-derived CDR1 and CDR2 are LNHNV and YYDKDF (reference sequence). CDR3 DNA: TGTGCCACCAGCCGATCGCGGAACACTGAAGCTTTCTTT. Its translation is CATSRSRNTEAFF.